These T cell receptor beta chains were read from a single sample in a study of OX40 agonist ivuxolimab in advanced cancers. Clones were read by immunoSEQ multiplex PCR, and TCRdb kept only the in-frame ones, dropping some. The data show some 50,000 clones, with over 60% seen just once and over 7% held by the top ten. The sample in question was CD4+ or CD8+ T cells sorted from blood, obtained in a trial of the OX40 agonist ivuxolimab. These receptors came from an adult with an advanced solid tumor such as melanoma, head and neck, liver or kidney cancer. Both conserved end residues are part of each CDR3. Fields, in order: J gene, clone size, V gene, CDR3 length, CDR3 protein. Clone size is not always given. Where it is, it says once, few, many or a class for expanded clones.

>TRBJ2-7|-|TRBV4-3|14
CASSQGTGRYEQYF
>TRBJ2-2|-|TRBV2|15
CASSRGTSNTGELFF
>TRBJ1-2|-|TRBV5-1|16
CASSFAGQGSGDGYTF
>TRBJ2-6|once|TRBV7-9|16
CASSLGQGSGANVLTF
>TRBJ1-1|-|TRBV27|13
CASSWTENTEAFF
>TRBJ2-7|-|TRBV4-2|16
CASSQGISGRSNEQYF
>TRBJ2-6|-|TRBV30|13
CAWSVQGANVLTF
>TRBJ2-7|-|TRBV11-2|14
CASSLAGLSYEQYF
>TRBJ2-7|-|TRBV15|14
CATSRNLEPYEQYF
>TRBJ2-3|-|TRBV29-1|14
CSGLESLAKDTQYF
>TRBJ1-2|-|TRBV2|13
CASSEGPNYGYTF
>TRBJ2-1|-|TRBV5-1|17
CASSIQGSAAPYNEQFF
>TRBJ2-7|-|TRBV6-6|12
CASSSSGHEQYF
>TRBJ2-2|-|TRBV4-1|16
CASSQVRLVLTGELFF
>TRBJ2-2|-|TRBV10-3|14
CAISSGTNTGELFF
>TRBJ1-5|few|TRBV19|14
CASSYRDSNQPQHF
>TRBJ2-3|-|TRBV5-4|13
CASSSTDTDTQYF
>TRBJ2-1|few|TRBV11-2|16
CASSRVIGGRYNEQFF
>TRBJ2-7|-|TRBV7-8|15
CASNNLAGGSYEQYF
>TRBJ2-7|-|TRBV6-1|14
CASSEIPVNNEQYF
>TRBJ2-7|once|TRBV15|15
CATSTGLESSYEQYF
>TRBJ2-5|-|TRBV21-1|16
CASSKQAGLREETQYF
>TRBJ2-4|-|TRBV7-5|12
CASSLDTGGLYF
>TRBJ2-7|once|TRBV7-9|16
CASSLGLRDTSYEQYF
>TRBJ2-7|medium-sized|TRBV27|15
CASSPTYRETYEQYF
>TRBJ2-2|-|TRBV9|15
CASSVGQSRTGELFF
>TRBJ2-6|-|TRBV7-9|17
CASSLGTGRSGANVLTF
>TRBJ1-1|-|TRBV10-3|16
CAISESRLRDNTEAFF
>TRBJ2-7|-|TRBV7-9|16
CASSLFRTGGFHEQYF
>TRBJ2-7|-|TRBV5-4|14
CASSLVPGLHEQYF
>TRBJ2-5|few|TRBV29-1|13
CSVEKQGQETQYF